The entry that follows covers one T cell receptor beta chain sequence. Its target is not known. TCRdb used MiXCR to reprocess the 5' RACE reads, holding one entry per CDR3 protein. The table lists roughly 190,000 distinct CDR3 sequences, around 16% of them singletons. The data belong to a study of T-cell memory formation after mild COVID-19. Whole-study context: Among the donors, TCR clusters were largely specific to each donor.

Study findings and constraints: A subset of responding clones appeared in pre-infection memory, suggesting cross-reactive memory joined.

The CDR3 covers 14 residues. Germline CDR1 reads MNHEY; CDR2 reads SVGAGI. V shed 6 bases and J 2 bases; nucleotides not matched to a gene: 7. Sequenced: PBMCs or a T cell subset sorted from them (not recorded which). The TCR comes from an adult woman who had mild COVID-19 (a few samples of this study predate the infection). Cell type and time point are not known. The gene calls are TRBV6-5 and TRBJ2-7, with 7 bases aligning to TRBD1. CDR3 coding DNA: TGTGCCAGCAGAGATGGGACAGCCACCTACGAGCAGTACTTC. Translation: CASRDGTATYEQYF.